The 5 T cell receptor beta chains below all came from one sample that was sequenced in a study of T cell changes during pregnancy in multiple sclerosis. The data were produced by immunoSEQ multiplex PCR, yet TCRdb's version contains in-frame clones alone and is incomplete. The sample shows tens of thousands of clones, approximately 90% of them seen only once. This sample comprised peripheral blood, obtained in the second trimester of pregnancy. These receptor sequences come from a female donor in good health, enrolled as a control in a pregnancy study.

This chain connects TRBV10-3 to TRBJ2-5, with TRBD2 identical over 8 bases. The J call may be mistaken, given a closer DNA end match to TRBJ2-7. Germline V gives CDR1 ENHRY, CDR2 SYGVKD. This CDR3 region has 12 residues. CDR3 region: CAISQRGYEQYF. CDR3 nucleotide sequence: TGTGCCATCAGCCAGCGGGGGTACGAGCAGTACTTC.

As regards this clone: The sample carries other DNA sequences with the same CDR3. The chain combines TRBV7-3 with TRBJ2-1; TRBD2 matches at 9 bases. This CDR3 comprises 20 residues. In germline, CDR1 is SGHTA, CDR2 FQGTGA. V gave up 5 bases and J gave up 3 bases; unmatched junction bases: 20. The CDR3 nucleotides are TGTGCCAGCAGCCCCCGGGAACTATGGTCGGCTAGCGGGGACTACAATGAGCAGTTCTTC. The encoded protein is CASSPRELWSASGDYNEQFF.

The J gene is TRBJ2-7, the V gene TRBV21-1; TRBD1, as called in the table, went unchecked against the DNA. TRBV21-1 constitutes a pseudogene. The CDR3 has 12 amino acids. DNA of the CDR3: TGTGCCAGCAGCGTCAGGGTCTACGAGCAGTACTTC. Translation gives CASSVRVYEQYF.

V usage is TRBV5-1 and J usage is TRBJ2-3; the D gene is possibly TRBD1 (6 bases). Germline V gives CDR1 SGHRS, CDR2 YFSETQ. Trimming took off 1 base at V and 2 bases at J, with 14 bases between the two ends. The length of the CDR3 is 16 residues. DNA of the CDR3: TGCGCCAGCAGCTTGTTCCGGGCAGGGGCCACAGATACGCAGTATTTT. Encoded protein: CASSLFRAGATDTQYF.

Written as DNA, the CDR3 is TGTGCCAGCAGCCTCCGAGTGGGCTACAACGAGCAGTACTTC. Translating it yields CASSLRVGYNEQYF. The chain uses TRBV4-2 and TRBJ2-7; no clear D. V was shortened by 4 bases and J by 5 bases, with 15 bases between the two germline ends. There are 14 residues in the CDR3. Germline values: CDR1 LGHNA, CDR2 YNFKEQ.